Included here is one TCR beta chain sequence, with context. The data belong to a study of blood T cells in healthy people across ages. Study-wide background: Every two T cells gave about one barcoded beta molecule via template switching.

This CDR3 comprises 15 residues. The junction had 9 bases not matched to a gene; V was cut back by 5 bases and J by 6 bases. CDR1 is SNHLY, CDR2 FYNNEI, per germline. With a J-beta primer mix and a sample-barcoded 5' primer, a second PCR ran roughly 7 to 11 cycles. A single record per CDR3 protein comes from TCRdb applying MiXCR to the 5' RACE reads. The repertoire holds roughly 1 million distinct CDR3 sequences, with less than 25% as singletons. These data were likewise used in another study, on T cells of mothers and their children.

Material for sequencing was blood. The sequence was obtained from a girl aged 2 to 9 in good health. The chain uses TRBV2 and TRBJ1-4, with 7 bases lining up with TRBD1. CDR3 in amino acids: CASSLGQVRDEKLFF. The CDR3 bases are TGTGCCAGCAGTCTCGGACAGGTCCGCGATGAAAAACTGTTTTTT. The entire variable domain, with the rest obtained from reference TRBV2 and TRBJ1-4, is as follows: EPEVTQTPSHQVTQMGQEVILRCVPISNHLYFYWYRQILGQKVEFLVSFYNNEISEKSEIFDDQFSVERPDGSNFTLKIRSTKLEDSAMYFCASSLGQVRDEKLFFGSGTQLSVL.